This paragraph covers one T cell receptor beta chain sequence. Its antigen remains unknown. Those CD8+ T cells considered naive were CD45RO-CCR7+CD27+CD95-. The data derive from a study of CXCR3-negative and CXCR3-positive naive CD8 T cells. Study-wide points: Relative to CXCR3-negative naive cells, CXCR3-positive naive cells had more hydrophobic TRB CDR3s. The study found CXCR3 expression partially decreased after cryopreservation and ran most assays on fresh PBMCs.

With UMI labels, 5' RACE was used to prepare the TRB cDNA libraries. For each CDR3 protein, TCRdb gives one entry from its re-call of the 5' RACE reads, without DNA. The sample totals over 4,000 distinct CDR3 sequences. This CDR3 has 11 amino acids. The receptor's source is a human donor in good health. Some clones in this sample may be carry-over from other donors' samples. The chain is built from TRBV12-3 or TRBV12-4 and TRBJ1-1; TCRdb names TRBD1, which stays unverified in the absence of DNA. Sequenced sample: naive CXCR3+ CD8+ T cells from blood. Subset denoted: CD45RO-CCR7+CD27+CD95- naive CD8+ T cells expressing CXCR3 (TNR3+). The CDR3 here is CASSPTGEAFF.